This T cell receptor (beta chain) was sequenced for a study of T-cell reconstitution after alpha-beta-depleted transplantation in children. Between the trimmed V and J ends, which lost 4 bases and 2 bases, there was a span of 10 bases. Germline V CDR1 and CDR2: MNHEY, SVGAGI. The CDR3 consists of 14 residues. Unique molecular identifiers featured in how the TCRbeta library was prepared. From the PCR reads, TCRdb called clonotypes with MiXCR, one entry per CDR3 protein. The top ten clones hold over 3% of a sample with about 540,000 distinct CDR3 sequences, about 18% of them seen once. The rearrangement joins TRBV6-5 to TRBJ2-3; D ambiguous. The receptor comes from a human donor who donated a stem cell graft to a child with acute lymphoblastic leukemia. The input for sequencing was PBMCs from the stem cell graft donor, taken from the stem cell graft. As DNA, the CDR3 is TGTGCCAGCAGTTTCGGGCCTTTCACAGATACGCAGTATTTT. It is translated as CASSFGPFTDTQYF.